This paragraph covers one T cell receptor beta chain sequence. Authors' processing steps: Quantification of nucleated cells was approximated via reference gene primer amplification. Generated by immunoSEQ multiplex PCR, the TCRdb table keeps only in-frame clones and is missing some. The V and J calls and clone size are taken from that table; D and trimming were inferred from the DNA. The table shows around 60,000 clones, with 80% to 85% occurring only once. This entry comes from a study of blood T cell repertoires in COVID-19. Study information: The United States, Italy and Spain were the sources of the acute and convalescent COVID-19 samples.

V shed 7 bases and J 2 bases; nucleotides not matched to a gene: 8. Germline V CDR1 and CDR2: MDHEN, SYDVKM. The CDR3 is made up of 15 amino acids. Sequencing used peripheral blood. V gene TRBV28 combines with J gene TRBJ1-3; TRBD1 agrees at 7 bases. This receptor was identified in a man between 60 and 75 years old with COVID-19, enrolled during active disease. The CDR3 region has the DNA TGTGCCAGCACTCTTGGGACAGCCGCTGGAAACACCATATATTTT. Protein sequence: CASTLGTAAGNTIYF.